Below are 12 T cell receptor beta chains sequenced from a single sample in a study of cytomegalovirus exposure and HLA in healthy donors. Sequencing was performed with immunoSEQ multiplex PCR; in TCRdb, only in-frame clones are kept and a portion is missing. Here the sample spans approximately 200,000 clones, around nine tenths being singletons. The sequenced sample was PBMCs. Every receptor here comes from a young woman in good health and CMV-seronegative.

The chain recombines TRBV11-2 with TRBJ2-5; 9 bases map to TRBD2. The CDR3 totals 15 residues. V shed 3 bases and J 3 bases; nucleotides not matched to a gene: 5. Looked up from germline, CDR1 is SGHAT and CDR2 is FQNNGV. CDR3 coding DNA: TGTGCCAGCAGCTTTCGCGGGAGGGCCGAAGAGACCCAGTACTTC. This encodes CASSFRGRAEETQYF.

The rearrangement links TRBV11-2 to TRBJ2-5, with D perhaps TRBD2 (6 bases). V gave up 5 bases and J gave up 5 bases, with 15 bases separating them. Per germline, CDR1 SGHAT and CDR2 FQNNGV. The CDR3 is 14 amino acids. CDR3 sequence reads: CASSPHRESETQYF. As DNA, the CDR3 is TGTGCCAGCAGCCCCCATCGGGAGTCGGAGACCCAGTACTTC. Together with reference TRBV11-2 and TRBJ2-5, the CDR3 gives the full variable domain: EAGVAQSPRYKIIEKRQSVAFWCNPISGHATLYWYQQILGQGPKLLIQFQNNGVVDDSQLPKDRFSAERLKGVDSTLKIQPAKLEDSAVYLCASSPHRESETQYFGPGTRLLVL.

V is TRBV14 and J is TRBJ2-7; the D is unclear. There are 14 residues in the CDR3. The germline CDR1 and CDR2 sequences are SGHDN and FVKESK. Trimming removed 3 bases at V and 0 bases at J, with 9 bases between. The CDR3 spells CASSHLSGSYEQYF. The CDR3 nucleotides read TGTGCCAGCAGCCATTTGTCCGGCTCCTACGAGCAGTACTTC. Based on the CDR3 plus reference TRBV14 and TRBJ2-7, the full variable domain is EAGVTQFPSHSVIEKGQTVTLRCDPISGHDNLYWYRRVMGKEIKFLLHFVKESKQDESGMPNNRFLAERTGGTYSTLKVQPAELEDSGVYFCASSHLSGSYEQYFGPGTRLTVT.

The chain links TRBV7-2 to TRBJ2-5, with D possibly matching TRBD2 (6 bases). This CDR3 is built from 17 residues. Germline assignment: CDR1 SGHTA and CDR2 FQGNSA. With 5 bases removed from V and 5 bases from J, the gap between germline ends came to 24 bases. DNA for the CDR3: TGTGCCAGCAGCCCCTATCTAGCGTACTCCAACAGGGAGACCCAGTACTTC. It encodes CASSPYLAYSNRETQYF.

The chain joins TRBV2 to TRBJ2-2, with 9 bases matching TRBD2. Germline loops: CDR1 SNHLY, CDR2 FYNNEI. Losses at the gene ends were 8 bases for V and 5 bases for J; bases not matched to a gene: 6. The CDR3 totals 14 residues. The CDR3 loop is CASAVAGVTGELFF. CDR3 nucleotide sequence: TGTGCCAGCGCAGTAGCGGGAGTTACCGGGGAGCTGTTTTTT.

This chain uses TRBV2 with TRBJ1-1; 7 nucleotides match TRBD1. Unmatched junction bases numbered 0, after V lost 1 base and J lost 1 base. Germline V gene data show CDR1 as SNHLY and CDR2 as FYNNEI. This CDR3 comprises 14 residues. For the CDR3, the DNA is TGTGCCAGCAGTGAAGACAGGGGGAACACTGAAGCTTTCTTT. Encoded protein: CASSEDRGNTEAFF.

The chain combines TRBV12-5 with TRBJ2-3, with D maybe TRBD2 (5 bases). CDR1 is LGHNT, CDR2 FRNRAP, per germline. This CDR3 has 19 amino acids. The V end lost 7 bases, the J end lost 1 base, and 27 bases lay between the germline ends. For the CDR3, the DNA is TGTGCTAGTGCCGTTGTGTTCGGGGATCAATTTTCGGGCACAGATACGCAGTATTTT. This translates into CASAVVFGDQFSGTDTQYF. Filled out from reference TRBV12-5 and TRBJ2-3, the complete variable domain reads DARVTQTPRHKVTEMGQEVTMRCQPILGHNTVFWYRQTMMQGLELLAYFRNRAPLDDSGMPKDRFSAEMPDATLATLKIQPSEPRDSAVYFCASAVVFGDQFSGTDTQYFGPGTRLTVL.

The chain is built from TRBV27 and TRBJ2-1, with D tentatively TRBD2 (5 bases). Per the germline V gene, CDR1 is MNHEY and CDR2 is SMNVEV (reference sequence). Trimming removed 5 bases at V and 0 bases at J, with 14 bases between. The CDR3 is 16 residues long. The DNA for the CDR3 is TGTGCCAGCAGTCCAAGCGGTAAGAGCTCCTACAATGAGCAGTTCTTC. Translation: CASSPSGKSSYNEQFF.

The count of this clone is one. This chain joins TRBV9 and TRBJ1-1; no firm D call. The ends were cut back, 3 bases at V and 2 bases at J, with 14 bases in the middle. The CDR3 extends over 15 amino acids. Germline loops: CDR1 SGDLS, CDR2 YYNGEE. CDR3 sequence: CASSASATANTEAFF. The CDR3 DNA is TGTGCCAGCAGCGCATCAGCTACAGCCAACACTGAAGCTTTCTTT.

CDR3 sequence: CASLGQGVEQFF. CDR3 DNA: TGTGCCAGCCTGGGACAGGGGGTTGAGCAGTTCTTC. The V and J genes are TRBV2 and TRBJ2-1; 11 bases are shared with TRBD1. The CDR3 spans 12 residues. V trimming: 8 bases; J trimming: 9 bases; junction bases outside the gene matches: 3. The germline V gene encodes CDR1 SNHLY and CDR2 FYNNEI.

The chain recombines TRBV4-1 with TRBJ1-2, with TRBD1 matching 7 bases. This CDR3 comprises 15 residues. Trimming removed 2 bases from V and 4 bases from J; junction bases left unmatched: 7. The germline V gene encodes CDR1 MGHRA and CDR2 YSYEKL. The CDR3 loop is CASSQPRQGSYGYTF. CDR3 sequence (DNA): TGCGCCAGCAGCCAACCCCGACAGGGAAGCTATGGCTACACCTTC.

The chain recombines TRBV28 with TRBJ2-1; perhaps TRBD2 as D (6 bases). This CDR3 comprises 15 residues. Between the trimmed V and J ends, which lost 5 bases and 3 bases, there was a span of 14 bases. Looked up from germline, CDR1 is MDHEN and CDR2 is SYDVKM. As DNA, the CDR3 is TGTGCCAGCAGTCCGACTAGATGGGGCTACAATGAGCAGTTCTTC. This codes for CASSPTRWGYNEQFF.